This T cell receptor beta chain was documented in a study of human T cells and chemical hapten exposure. Study at large: All through the roughly 23-week study, the scalp of each patient received diphenylcyclopropenone doses weekly.

Overall study findings and caveats: Alopecia affected the donors, so their immune response may differ from healthy people's.

CDR3 length: 14 amino acids. The germline V gene has CDR1 SGHTA and CDR2 FQGNSA. V was cut by 5 bases and J by 3 bases, with 11 bases left in between. This clonotype has just a few counts. Antigen unknown. TCRdb re-called the RACE reads through MiXCR, storing one row per CDR3 protein. The repertoire holds just over 70,000 distinct CDR3 sequences, 11% seen once, with more than 1.2% in the top ten. The time point: patch test 3, about 24 weeks after DPC sensitization. Treatment noted: therapeutic diphenylcyclopropenone sensitization with weekly scalp DPC. Extraction of total RNA was performed on unfractionated whole blood.

The gene calls are TRBV7-2 and TRBJ2-1, with unresolved D. The sample was whole blood, taken in connection with sensitization to the hapten diphenylcyclopropenone (DPC). This TCR came from a woman aged 45 to 65 with alopecia areata. Some clones in this sample may be carry-over from other donors' samples. CDR3 sequence (DNA): TGTGCCAGCAGCCTCTTAGCAGTCTACAATGAGCAGTTCTTC. It specifies CASSLLAVYNEQFF. Together with reference TRBV7-2 and TRBJ2-1, the CDR3 gives the full variable domain: GAGVSQSPSNKVTEKGKDVELRCDPISGHTALYWYRQSLGQGLEFLIYFQGNSAPDKSGLPSDRFSAERTGGSVSTLTIQRTQQEDSAVYLCASSLLAVYNEQFFGPGTRLTVL.